The next 14 T cell receptor beta chains were all read from a single sample in a study of blood T cell repertoires in COVID-19. The data were produced by immunoSEQ multiplex PCR, yet TCRdb's version contains in-frame clones alone and is incomplete. The sample consists of about 210,000 clones, 75% to 90% of them appearing once. The sequenced sample was peripheral blood. These receptor sequences come from a woman aged 40 to 50 with acute or convalescent COVID-19.

This clone was found a few times. CDR3 nucleotides: TGTGCCAGCAGTTCGGACAACTACAATGAGCAGTTCTTC. Translation gives CASSSDNYNEQFF. The chain employs TRBV12-3 or TRBV12-4 and TRBJ2-1; possibly TRBD1 for D (5 bases). V was shortened by 4 bases and J by 3 bases, with 7 bases between the two germline ends. This CDR3 is built from 13 residues.

V usage is TRBV11-2 and J usage is TRBJ2-5; 9 bases are shared with TRBD1. After removal of 0 bases from V and 5 bases from J, the junction contained 4 bases not matched to a gene. Per germline, CDR1 SGHAT and CDR2 FQNNGV. This CDR3 spans 15 amino acids. The CDR3 nucleotides are TGTGCCAGCAGCTTAGAACAGGGGGCTTGGGAGACCCAGTACTTC. Encoded protein: CASSLEQGAWETQYF.

The CDR3 nucleotides are TGTGCCAGCAGTGACATCCGGTCCCTCCTGCTCCATACGCAGTATTTT. Translating it yields CASSDIRSLLLHTQYF. V usage is TRBV6-1 and J usage is TRBJ2-3, with D hard to call. The germline CDR1 and CDR2 sequences are MNHNS and SASEGT. V was cut by 3 bases and J by 7 bases, with 20 bases left in between. The CDR3 has 16 residues.

The chain has TRBV5-8 and TRBJ1-1; D is perhaps TRBD1 (6 bases). V lost 4 bases and J 5 bases, leaving 9 bases between the germline ends. The CDR3 has 12 residues. Germline V gene data show CDR1 as SGHTS and CDR2 as YDEGEE. This CDR3 is CASSPGVTEAFF. In nucleotides, the CDR3 is TGTGCCAGCAGCCCAGGGGTGACTGAAGCTTTCTTT.

This chain links TRBV10-1 with TRBJ1-4, with 8 bases fitting TRBD1. With V trimmed by 7 bases and J by 3 bases, 4 bases remained unmatched. The CDR3 covers 14 residues. Germline-derived CDR1 and CDR2 are WNHNN and SYGVQD (reference sequence). The CDR3 region is CASTDREPNEKLFF. CDR3 DNA sequence: TGCGCCAGCACGGACAGGGAACCTAATGAAAAACTGTTTTTT.

The chain uses TRBV5-1 and TRBJ2-1; TRBD1 matches at 8 bases. V was pared by 5 bases and J by 2 bases, with 6 bases of the junction left unmatched. This CDR3 has 15 residues. The V gene's germline CDR1 is SGHRS and CDR2 YFSETQ. CDR3 DNA sequence: TGCGCCAGCAGAGGGGACAGGACGGCCTACAATGAGCAGTTCTTC. Its translation: CASRGDRTAYNEQFF.

This rearrangement joins TRBV5-6 to TRBJ1-4; unclear D gene. Germline V gives CDR1 SGHDT, CDR2 YYEEEE. The V end was cut by 1 base, the J end by 3 bases, with 16 bases between. The CDR3 runs to 17 residues. CDR3 in DNA: TGTGCCAGCAGCTTGCGGCGGCGGGCGCGTGCTAATGAAAAACTGTTTTTT. Its protein product is CASSLRRRARANEKLFF.

The gene calls are TRBV5-6 and TRBJ2-7; the D gene is possibly TRBD1 (6 bases). The V gene lost 4 bases and the J gene lost 1 base, with 15 bases spanning the gap. The CDR3 length is 15 residues. Germline V lookup: CDR1 SGHDT, CDR2 YYEEEE. This chain's CDR3 is CASSQGPVRSYEQYV. The CDR3 DNA is TGTGCCAGCAGCCAGGGGCCGGTACGGTCCTACGAGCAGTACGTC.

The chain carries TRBV2 and TRBJ1-1; 9 bases line up with TRBD1. This CDR3 comprises 14 residues. Germline V gene data show CDR1 as SNHLY and CDR2 as FYNNEI. With V trimmed by 9 bases and J by 5 bases, 10 bases remained unmatched. The CDR3, as DNA: TGTGCCAGATACTACAGGGGGCTGGGGACTGAAGCTTTCTTT. Amino acids: CARYYRGLGTEAFF.

The rearrangement links TRBV9 to TRBJ1-1; TRBD1 aligns across 7 bases. V shed 4 bases, J shed 5 bases, and the junction held 8 bases outside the gene matches. Germline-derived CDR1 and CDR2 are SGDLS and YYNGEE. The CDR3 consists of 14 residues. CDR3 residues: CASSQQGLRTEAFF. CDR3 nucleotide sequence: TGTGCCAGCAGCCAACAGGGGCTTAGAACTGAAGCTTTCTTT.

This clone was observed a few times. J is TRBJ1-2 and V is TRBV4-2, with a tentative D call TRBD1 (6 bases). CDR1 is LGHNA, CDR2 YNFKEQ, per germline. The V end was cut by 0 bases, the J end by 4 bases, with 12 bases between. The CDR3 spans 15 residues. The CDR3 is CASSQDFQGPYGYTF. CDR3 nucleotides: TGTGCCAGCAGCCAAGATTTTCAGGGGCCCTATGGCTACACCTTC.

This rearrangement joins TRBV27 to TRBJ1-2; the match to TRBD1 covers 7 bases. V dropped 6 bases and J dropped 4; count of bases not matched to a gene: 8. The CDR3 loop spans 14 amino acids. Germline V gives CDR1 MNHEY, CDR2 SMNVEV (reference sequence). The DNA of the CDR3 is TGTGCCAGCAGCCCCGGGACAGAGTTCTATGGCTACACCTTC. Protein sequence: CASSPGTEFYGYTF.

This clone appeared a few times. The genes are TRBV25-1 and TRBJ1-5, with D possibly matching TRBD1 (6 bases). V dropped 3 bases and J dropped 4 bases, with 7 bases sitting between them. This CDR3 has 13 residues. Per germline, CDR1 MGHDK and CDR2 SYGVNS. The CDR3, as DNA: TGTGCCAGCAGTGAGAGGGGGAATCAGCCCCAGCATTTT. Its protein is CASSERGNQPQHF. The full variable domain, with the rest looked up from reference TRBV25-1 and TRBJ1-5, is EADIYQTPRYLVIGTGKKITLECSQTMGHDKMYWYQQDPGMELHLIHYSYGVNSTEKGDLSSESTVSRIRTEHFPLTLESARPSHTSQYLCASSERGNQPQHFGDGTRLSIL.

The V call is TRBV18, the J call TRBJ1-5; 8 nucleotides match TRBD1. The J segment lost 3 bases and the V segment lost 5 bases, leaving 9 bases of the junction unmatched. Per the germline V gene, CDR1 is KGHSH and CDR2 is LQKENI. This CDR3 region has 16 residues. The CDR3 DNA sequence: TGTGCCAGCTCATCGACACAGGGGGACTACAATCAGCCCCAGCATTTT. Translating gives CASSSTQGDYNQPQHF.